The sequence of this TCR beta chain was determined in a study of blood T cell repertoires in COVID-19. Germline CDR1 MDHEN, CDR2 SYDVKM. Trimming took off 3 bases at V and 10 bases at J, with 15 bases between the two ends. The CDR3 has 13 amino acids. Original processing methods: By means of reference gene primer amplification, nucleated cell counts were estimated. Measured with immunoSEQ multiplex PCR; TCRdb has only the in-frame clones, and not every one. V and J calls plus clone size are reproduced from that table; the DNA served to infer D and trimming. Found here are around 300,000 clones, 86% of them singletons; the top ten hold about 2.7%. Assignment of participants to cohorts was predicated upon participant-reported clinical history.

This sequence joins TRBV28 and TRBJ1-2; no clear D. This sequence was found in a woman between 18 and 29 years old who had recovered from COVID-19. Sequenced input: PBMCs or T cells enriched from blood (not recorded which). The CDR3: CASSFANYLTYTF. CDR3 in DNA: TGTGCCAGCAGTTTTGCGAATTACCTAACCTACACCTTC.